Listed below are T cell receptor beta chains from one sample, sequenced in a study of blood T cell repertoires in COVID-19. Method: immunoSEQ multiplex PCR; TCRdb's copy keeps in-frame clones and lacks some. The sample shows under 25,000 clones, about 85% of them seen only once. Sequenced: peripheral blood. The receptors were sampled from a human donor with active COVID-19. The donor label of this sample is uncertain. Both conserved end residues are trimmed from each CDR3. Each record gives: J gene, V gene, CDR3 protein.

j_gene: TRBJ1-3; v_gene: TRBV9; CDR3aa: ASSLKEGYGNTIY
j_gene: TRBJ1-5; v_gene: TRBV6-5; CDR3aa: ASTFGAQDQPQH
j_gene: TRBJ1-5; v_gene: TRBV6-5; CDR3aa: ASKLSGEAQPQH
j_gene: TRBJ2-7; v_gene: TRBV4-1; CDR3aa: ASSPTGTPYEQY
j_gene: TRBJ2-7; v_gene: TRBV7-9; CDR3aa: ASSLMGLAYEQY
j_gene: TRBJ2-7; v_gene: TRBV5-1; CDR3aa: ASSPRGLADAYEQY
j_gene: TRBJ2-2; v_gene: TRBV5-1; CDR3aa: ASSLSGRGTGELF
j_gene: TRBJ1-2; v_gene: TRBV19; CDR3aa: ASSQNYGYT
j_gene: TRBJ1-1; v_gene: TRBV9; CDR3aa: ASSVVTANTEAF
j_gene: TRBJ2-7; v_gene: TRBV2; CDR3aa: ASSENRGRNEQY
j_gene: TRBJ2-4; v_gene: TRBV7-8; CDR3aa: ASSFLAGRVKNIQY
j_gene: TRBJ2-1; v_gene: TRBV28; CDR3aa: ASSLYNEQF
j_gene: TRBJ2-1; v_gene: TRBV7-9; CDR3aa: ATRVGSYNEQF
j_gene: TRBJ2-1; v_gene: TRBV4-3; CDR3aa: ASSVRQGANEQF
j_gene: TRBJ2-2; v_gene: TRBV7-9; CDR3aa: ASRPDRANTGELF
j_gene: TRBJ2-1; v_gene: TRBV5-4; CDR3aa: ASSSKRGSYNEQF
j_gene: TRBJ1-6; v_gene: TRBV9; CDR3aa: ASSGQGRVGSPLH
j_gene: TRBJ2-5; v_gene: TRBV4-3; CDR3aa: ASSPSLGQGEETQY
j_gene: TRBJ2-1; v_gene: TRBV7-2; CDR3aa: ASSLAGLASSYNEQF
j_gene: TRBJ2-7; v_gene: TRBV18; CDR3aa: ASSPGSYEQY
j_gene: TRBJ2-2; v_gene: TRBV18; CDR3aa: ASSPRSPDTGELF
j_gene: TRBJ1-4; v_gene: TRBV5-5; CDR3aa: ASSRDGQGEKLF
j_gene: TRBJ1-3; v_gene: TRBV30; CDR3aa: AWGTGISGNTIY
j_gene: TRBJ1-1; v_gene: TRBV9; CDR3aa: ASSVQGTLGEAF
j_gene: TRBJ1-1; v_gene: TRBV5-1; CDR3aa: ASSTDRIRAF
j_gene: TRBJ2-7; v_gene: TRBV4-1; CDR3aa: ASSRGGAGVAYEQY
j_gene: TRBJ2-1; v_gene: TRBV19; CDR3aa: ASQPLSGTGSSQF
j_gene: TRBJ1-5; v_gene: TRBV2; CDR3aa: ASSDGREGQPQH
j_gene: TRBJ1-1; v_gene: TRBV4-1; CDR3aa: ASSLGGRGAF
j_gene: TRBJ2-3; v_gene: TRBV11-2; CDR3aa: ASSLEGTSGRVDTQY
j_gene: TRBJ2-1; v_gene: TRBV4-2; CDR3aa: ASSQDVASGNTPRF
j_gene: TRBJ1-6; v_gene: TRBV19; CDR3aa: ASTRTMDSYNSPLH
j_gene: TRBJ2-3; v_gene: TRBV5-1; CDR3aa: ASSPVGVGPDTQY
j_gene: TRBJ2-1; v_gene: TRBV20-1; CDR3aa: SAGGGERYNEQF
j_gene: TRBJ2-1; v_gene: TRBV7-3; CDR3aa: ASSPIAGGSYNEQF
j_gene: TRBJ2-7; v_gene: TRBV23-1; CDR3aa: ASVRRLAGGIYEQY
j_gene: TRBJ2-2; v_gene: TRBV7-2; CDR3aa: ASSLAPLTSGIDTGELF
j_gene: TRBJ1-1; v_gene: TRBV7-8; CDR3aa: ASSSGIMNTEAF
j_gene: TRBJ2-7; v_gene: TRBV3-1/TRBV3-2; CDR3aa: ASSPRQGWPYEQY
j_gene: TRBJ2-1; v_gene: TRBV6-5; CDR3aa: ASKGGIYNEQF